The next 27 T cell receptor beta chains were all read from a single sample in a study of cytotoxic CD8 clonotypes in ibrutinib-treated CLL (dated by TCRdb to 2020 to 2022). The meaning of the sample's time point label: about 11 months on ibrutinib. Library preparation employed the immunoSEQ multiplex PCR assay. What TCRdb holds here is the immuneACCESS table cut down to in-frame rearrangements. Part of the clones is not present; checked against another copy, under half of the missing clones reflect an unresolved V gene, and the others are unexplained. Here the sample has 110,000 to 150,000 clones; approximately 90% occur a single time. Jointly, the top ten make up 11% of the sample. The sample consisted of PBMCs, taken after 12 months of ibrutinib treatment. The origin of the receptors is a human donor with chronic lymphocytic leukemia.

For this clone: The germline gene is not matched at one end of the junction; a read error may be the cause. The chain employs TRBV7-7 and TRBJ2-5; 13 bases align to TRBD2. CDR1 is SSHAT and CDR2 is FNYEAQ in the germline V gene (reference sequence). This CDR3 contains 15 residues. The CDR3 bases are TGTGCTAGCAGACGGACTAGCGGGAGCTGGAAGACCCAGTACTTC. Translated, it gives CASRRTSGSWKTQYF. Combining the CDR3 with reference TRBV7-7 and TRBJ2-5 gives the whole variable domain GAGVSQSPRYKVTKRGQDVTLRCDPISSHATLYWYQQALGQGPEFLTYFNYEAQPDKSGLPSDRFSAERPEGSISTLTIQRTEQRDSAMYRCASRRTSGSWKTQYFGPGTRLLVL.

The V call is TRBV27, the J call TRBJ2-5; TRBD1 is a possible D gene (5 bases). Trimming took off 5 bases at V and 1 base at J, with 17 bases between the two ends. Germline-derived CDR1 and CDR2 are MNHEY and SMNVEV (reference sequence). The CDR3 runs 16 residues. CDR3 DNA: TGTGCCAGCAGTGATTCTTATCGACAGAGCCAAGAGACCCAGTACTTC. Its protein is CASSDSYRQSQETQYF.

The chain is built from TRBV2 and TRBJ1-4; a weak D match, TRBD1 (5 bases). V lost 6 bases and J 4 bases, leaving 12 bases between the germline ends. Germline CDR1 SNHLY, CDR2 FYNNEI. The length of the CDR3 is 14 residues. CDR3 bases: TGTGCCAGCAGCCTCGACAGCTTTAATGAAAAACTGTTTTTT. Its protein is CASSLDSFNEKLFF.

The chain has TRBV27 and TRBJ2-2, with D uncertain. The CDR3 sequence is 14 residues long. Per germline, CDR1 MNHEY and CDR2 SMNVEV (reference sequence). Trimming took off 2 bases at V and 5 bases at J, with 9 bases between the two ends. CDR3 coding DNA: TGTGCCAGCAGTTTAGAGTTCGGGACCGGGGAGCTGTTTTTT. Translating gives CASSLEFGTGELFF.

The V and J genes are TRBV14 and TRBJ2-3; no reliable D call. CDR1 is SGHDN, CDR2 FVKESK, per germline. The V end was cut by 4 bases, the J end by 10 bases, with 18 bases between. The CDR3 is 14 amino acids. The CDR3 sequence is CASSPAGRLSSQYF. In DNA form, the CDR3 reads TGTGCCAGCAGCCCGGCAGGACGACTCTCTTCGCAGTATTTT.

CDR3 protein: CASSMQGNTGELFF. CDR3 DNA sequence: TGTGCCAGTAGTATGCAGGGAAACACCGGGGAGCTGTTTTTT. This chain links TRBV19 with TRBJ2-2; weak D call: TRBD1 (5 bases). CDR3 size: 14 residues. CDR1 is LNHDA and CDR2 is SQIVND in the germline V gene (reference sequence). V was trimmed by 3 bases and J by 2 bases, leaving 7 bases between them.

The rearrangement uses TRBV28 and TRBJ2-7; 9 bases align to TRBD2. J lost 3 bases, V lost 9 bases, and 6 bases had no gene match. Germline-derived CDR1 and CDR2 are MDHEN and SYDVKM. This CDR3 region has 13 residues. CDR3 loop: CASRLADFYEQYF. Written as DNA, the CDR3 is TGTGCCAGTCGACTAGCGGACTTCTACGAGCAGTACTTC.

The J gene is TRBJ2-2, the V gene TRBV18; 8 bases are a match to TRBD2. V shed 3 bases, J shed 5 bases, and the junction held 8 bases outside the gene matches. Germline V gene lookup returns CDR1 KGHSH and CDR2 LQKENI. The CDR3 spans 16 residues. The DNA for the CDR3 is TGTGCCAGCTCACCCCCGATGACTAGCGCAACCGGGGAGCTGTTTTTT. Translating gives CASSPPMTSATGELFF. Based on the CDR3 plus reference TRBV18 and TRBJ2-2, the full variable domain is NAGVMQNPRHLVRRRGQEARLRCSPMKGHSHVYWYRQLPEEGLKFMVYLQKENIIDESGMPKERFSAEFPKEGPSILRIQQVVRGDSAAYFCASSPPMTSATGELFFGEGSRLTVL.

This clone appeared a single time. This chain links TRBV29-1 with TRBJ2-1, with a possible D match to TRBD1 (5 bases). The CDR3 is 12 residues long. The germline V gene has CDR1 SQVTM and CDR2 ANQGSEA. V was pared by 6 bases and J by 5 bases, with 11 bases between. This chain's CDR3 is CSVGPGNNEQFF. For the CDR3, the DNA is TGCAGCGTGGGGCCAGGAAACAATGAGCAGTTCTTC.

V gene TRBV29-1 combines with J gene TRBJ2-1; no firm D call. Germline V lookup: CDR1 SQVTM, CDR2 ANQGSEA. This CDR3 comprises 11 residues. V was shortened by 3 bases and J by 4 bases, with 4 bases between the two germline ends. CDR3 region: CSVEGYNEQFF. The CDR3 DNA reads TGCAGCGTTGAGGGATACAATGAGCAGTTCTTC.

Comments on this clone: The same CDR3 arises from other DNA sequences in this sample as well. The chain uses TRBV11-3 and TRBJ2-2; D is uncertain. V lost 0 bases and J 5 bases, leaving 10 bases between the germline ends. Germline V CDR1 and CDR2: SGHNT, YENEEA. This CDR3 contains 15 residues. CDR3 DNA sequence: TGTGCCAGCAGCTTAGATGGTAGGGCTACCGGGGAGCTGTTTTTT. Translating it yields CASSLDGRATGELFF. Variable domain in full (rest from reference TRBV11-3 and TRBJ2-2): EAGVVQSPRYKIIEKKQPVAFWCNPISGHNTLYWYLQNLGQGPELLIRYENEEAVDDSQLPKDRFSAERLKGVDSTLKIQPAELGDSAVYLCASSLDGRATGELFFGEGSRLTVL.

J is TRBJ1-2 and V is TRBV29-1, with D hard to call. The CDR3 is 12 amino acids. V lost 8 bases, J lost 2 bases, and 12 bases lay in between. CDR1 is SQVTM and CDR2 is ANQGSEA in the germline V gene. This CDR3 reads CSTQTENYGYTF. DNA for the CDR3: TGCAGCACTCAGACGGAGAACTATGGCTACACCTTC.

The V gene is TRBV2, the J gene TRBJ1-5; D is uncertain. The CDR3 extends over 13 amino acids. V lost 7 bases, J lost 2 bases, and 9 bases lay in between. CDR1 and CDR2 from the germline V gene are SNHLY and FYNNEI. In DNA form, the CDR3 reads TGTGCCAGCACTCCCTCGGGCAATCAGCCCCAGCATTTT. Protein sequence: CASTPSGNQPQHF.

This sequence joins TRBV28 and TRBJ1-5, with D unclear. The CDR3 is 12 residues long. V lost 7 bases, J lost 0 bases, and 4 bases lay in between. Germline V CDR1 and CDR2: MDHEN, SYDVKM. CDR3 in amino acids: CASKVSNQPQHF. CDR3 DNA: TGTGCCAGCAAGGTTAGCAATCAGCCCCAGCATTTT.

A few counts support this clone. The rearrangement links TRBV9 to TRBJ1-1, with D possibly matching TRBD1 (5 bases). With 0 bases removed from V and 7 bases from J, the gap between germline ends came to 13 bases. Germline V lookup: CDR1 SGDLS, CDR2 YYNGEE. This CDR3 contains 14 residues. In DNA, the CDR3 is TGTGCCAGCAGCGTAGTCAAGGGGAAGGGTGAAGCTTTCTTT. Its translation is CASSVVKGKGEAFF. Drawing the rest from reference TRBV9 and TRBJ1-1, the complete variable domain is DSGVTQTPKHLITATGQRVTLRCSPRSGDLSVYWYQQSLDQGLQFLIQYYNGEERAKGNILERFSAQQFPDLHSELNLSSLELGDSALYFCASSVVKGKGEAFFGQGTRLTVV.

The gene calls are TRBV9 and TRBJ1-1, with D uncertain. Per the germline V gene, CDR1 is SGDLS and CDR2 is YYNGEE. The V gene lost 0 bases and the J gene lost 4 bases, with 7 bases spanning the gap. The CDR3 covers 13 residues. This CDR3 reads CASSVGWGTEAFF. CDR3 coding DNA: TGTGCCAGCAGCGTAGGTTGGGGCACTGAAGCTTTCTTT.

CDR3 coding DNA: TGTGCCAGCACCCTAGACCGGAACTATGGCTACACCTTC. Translating gives CASTLDRNYGYTF. The gene calls are TRBV7-2 and TRBJ1-2, with no clear D. With 7 bases removed from V and 2 bases from J, the gap between germline ends came to 11 bases. CDR3 length: 13 residues. CDR1 is SGHTA, CDR2 FQGNSA, per germline.

The V gene is TRBV6-5, the J gene TRBJ2-7; D is perhaps TRBD1 (5 bases). The V and J ends lost 0 bases and 2 bases respectively, with 11 bases between them. The CDR3 extends over 15 amino acids. Germline-derived CDR1 and CDR2 are MNHEY and SVGAGI. CDR3 in DNA: TGTGCCAGCAGTTACTCATCAGGGTCCCCCTACGAGCAGTACTTC. Its translation: CASSYSSGSPYEQYF.

The chain combines TRBV7-2 with TRBJ1-2; a weak D match, TRBD1 (5 bases). CDR3 length: 14 amino acids. Germline-derived CDR1 and CDR2 are SGHTA and FQGNSA. Trimming removed 5 bases from V and 8 bases from J, with 18 bases in between. This CDR3 is CASSPRETVGGYTF. The CDR3 DNA is TGTGCCAGCAGCCCCCGCGAGACAGTTGGCGGCTACACCTTC.

This clone was counted a single time. This rearrangement joins TRBV18 to TRBJ2-1; 13 bases line up with TRBD2. Germline loops: CDR1 KGHSH, CDR2 LQKENI. This CDR3 has 17 amino acids. V lost 3 bases, J lost 2 bases, and 4 bases stayed unmatched. The CDR3 region has the DNA TGTGCCAGCTCACCCTTCGGGACTAGCGGGACCTACAATGAGCAGTTCTTC. Its protein is CASSPFGTSGTYNEQFF.

The rearrangement joins TRBV14 to TRBJ1-2; D uncertain. CDR3 length: 12 residues. V was shortened by 0 bases and J by 10 bases, with 9 bases between the two germline ends. The germline gives CDR1 SGHDN, CDR2 FVKESK. This CDR3 reads CASSQDRVAYTF. The CDR3 DNA is TGTGCCAGCAGCCAAGATAGGGTGGCCTACACCTTC.

The chain carries TRBV7-2 and TRBJ2-7; 10 nucleotides agree with TRBD1. Trimming removed 2 bases from V and 3 bases from J; junction bases left unmatched: 7. Germline CDR1 reads SGHTA; CDR2 reads FQGNSA. This CDR3 has 16 residues. CDR3 bases: TGTGCCAGCAGCTTAACCCTCGACAGGGGGCTCTACGAGCAGTACTTC. Translated: CASSLTLDRGLYEQYF. Filled out from reference TRBV7-2 and TRBJ2-7, the complete variable domain reads GAGVSQSPSNKVTEKGKDVELRCDPISGHTALYWYRQSLGQGLEFLIYFQGNSAPDKSGLPSDRFSAERTGGSVSTLTIQRTQQEDSAVYLCASSLTLDRGLYEQYFGPGTRLTVT.

V gene TRBV23-1 combines with J gene TRBJ2-7; possible D gene TRBD1, 6 bases. TRBV23-1 is noted as an ORF with a role that remains uncertain. The CDR3 has 13 amino acids. The germline V and J ends were trimmed by 10 bases and 0 bases, with 13 bases remaining between them. CDR3 DNA: TGCGCCACTACAGGGTTGAGCTCCTACGAGCAGTACTTC. Its translation: CATTGLSSYEQYF.

The rearrangement joins TRBV5-6 to TRBJ2-5, with TRBD1 identical over 7 bases. Trimming removed 0 bases from V and 4 bases from J; junction bases left unmatched: 0. The CDR3 loop spans 13 amino acids. The germline V gene encodes CDR1 SGHDT and CDR2 YYEEEE. This chain's CDR3 is CASSLGQGETQYF. In DNA form, the CDR3 reads TGTGCCAGCAGCTTGGGACAGGGAGAGACCCAGTACTTC.

This clone has just one count. The CDR3 sequence is CASSPRELPYNEQFF. CDR3 bases: TGTGCCAGCAGCCCCCGGGAGCTTCCCTACAATGAGCAGTTCTTC. This chain uses TRBV7-2 with TRBJ2-1; weak D call: TRBD2 (6 bases). The V end lost 5 bases, the J end lost 2 bases, and 13 bases lay between the germline ends. Germline CDR1 is SGHTA and CDR2 is FQGNSA. The CDR3 covers 15 residues.

This clone was observed a single time. The V gene is TRBV10-3, the J gene TRBJ1-1; 11 nucleotides align to TRBD1. From germline, CDR1 is ENHRY and CDR2 SYGVKD. The ends lost 8 bases at V and 7 bases at J; junction bases unmatched: 12. The CDR3 extends over 15 amino acids. This chain's CDR3 is CAIGEGQGDRDEAFF. CDR3 coding DNA: TGTGCCATCGGAGAGGGACAGGGGGACAGGGATGAAGCTTTCTTT.

V is TRBV28 and J is TRBJ1-2, with 10 bases lining up with TRBD1. Germline values: CDR1 MDHEN, CDR2 SYDVKM. The V segment lost 3 bases and the J segment 8 bases; nucleotides outside the gene matches: 6. This CDR3 has 14 amino acids. CDR3 residues: CASSLGTGVAGYTF. CDR3 bases: TGTGCCAGCAGTTTGGGGACAGGGGTGGCGGGCTACACCTTC.